This T cell receptor (beta chain) was obtained from a study of shared clonotypes between healthy human individuals. In the study overall: Ranging from 18 to 49 in age, donors were two women and a few men.

Germline V gene sequence: CDR1 SGHVS, CDR2 FQNEAQ. Trimming left V 1 base short and J 2 bases short, with 12 bases between. The CDR3 is made up of 15 amino acids. Study observations and caveats: Researchers sampled only blood; tissue repertoires likely differ.

Of note for this clone: Its antigen is unknown.

The assay ran at deep level. Study processing details: Sequence data from immunoSEQ were junction-only and lacked quality scores; consequently, filtering differed. The protocol was immunoSEQ multiplex PCR, while the TCRdb copy is restricted to in-frame clones and leaves out a portion. The D gene and trimming were derived from the DNA, and the V and J assignments and clone size from that table. The sample shows about 87,000 clones, around 47% of them seen only once. The sample was PBMCs. The receptor comes from a woman aged 40 to 55 in good health. Some clones in this sample may be carry-over from other donors' samples. The chain joins TRBV7-8 to TRBJ2-7; D call uncertain. CDR3 residues: CASSLGASVTYEQYF. The CDR3 coding sequence is TGTGCCAGCAGCTTAGGGGCCAGCGTAACCTACGAGCAGTACTTC.